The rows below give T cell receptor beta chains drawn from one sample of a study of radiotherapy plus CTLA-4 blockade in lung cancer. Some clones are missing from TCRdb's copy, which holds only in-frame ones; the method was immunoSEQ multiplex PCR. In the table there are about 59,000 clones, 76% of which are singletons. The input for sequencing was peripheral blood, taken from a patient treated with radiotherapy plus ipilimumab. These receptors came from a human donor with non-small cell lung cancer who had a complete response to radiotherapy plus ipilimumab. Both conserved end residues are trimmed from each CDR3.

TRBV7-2 ASSLAGGQSTYEQY
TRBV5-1 ASSLMPGKVGYT
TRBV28 ASSPSRANTGELF
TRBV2 ASSEVNYYEQY
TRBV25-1 ASSTSGGERADTQY
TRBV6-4 ASNATGSSYGYT
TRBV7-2 ASSRDDTGELF
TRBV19 ASSPAGGPNEQF
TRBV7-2 ASSVNQGIPTDTQY
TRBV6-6 ASSEGLNSRLF
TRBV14 ASSHLGANTIY
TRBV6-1 ASSGLVAGETQY
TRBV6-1 ASSEQGNSPLH
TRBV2 ASRLAGVGDTQY
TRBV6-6 ASQKRETAEQY
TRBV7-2 ASSSNPGQGHY
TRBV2 ASSEDRTTTNQPQH
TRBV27 ASRLRTDGNTIY
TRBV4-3 ASSQGSSWTSGYQETQY
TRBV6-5 ASSPRVGNQPQH
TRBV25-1 ASSEGQGREQY
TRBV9 ASSGLGTSGGISHTQY
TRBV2 ASSEGGRAMRSGEQF
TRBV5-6 ASSLFTGTVNTGELF
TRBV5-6 ASSLPGEQADTQY
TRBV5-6 ASSSGQSTYGYT
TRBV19 ASSPQVEGEQY
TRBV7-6 ASSLGTEGELF
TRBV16 ASSQSDRGGYGYT
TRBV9 ASSVEEASYNEQF
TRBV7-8 ASSLETGGLGTEAF
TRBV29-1 SARTSAAYEQY
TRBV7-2 ASSLSPTMNTEAF
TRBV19 ASSKRQGPEAF
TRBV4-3 ASSQDLAGGLNEQF
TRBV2 ASQGTSRHTGELF
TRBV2 ASSESAGPSGELF
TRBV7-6 ASSPETSGFATDTQY
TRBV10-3 AISAKGAPASTSEQY
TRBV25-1 ATQRTYNSPLY
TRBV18 ASSPPLWEGQPQH